The T cell receptor beta chain described here comes from a study of kidney transplant recipient with SARS-CoV-2 infection. TCRdb reprocessed the reads via MiXCR and lists one record per CDR3 protein. The profile shows 200,000 to 300,000 distinct CDR3 sequences, roughly 26% of them singletons. This CDR3 is built from 14 residues. From germline, CDR1 is SEHNR and CDR2 FQNEAQ (reference sequence). This clonotype occurred once. The missing conserved phenylalanine or tryptophan at the end of this CDR3 makes a read error likely. The source is a male patient aged 30 to 39 who had COVID-19 and was a kidney transplant recipient. Some of these T cells may belong to the graft donor. Material: a blood sample, obtained at baseline and on day 111 from a kidney transplant recipient. The chain uses TRBV7-9 and TRBJ2-2; no definite D call. The DNA of the CDR3 is TGTGCCTGCAGCTTTGGGGAGAACACCGGGGAGCTGTTTCTT. The encoded protein is CACSFGENTGELFL.